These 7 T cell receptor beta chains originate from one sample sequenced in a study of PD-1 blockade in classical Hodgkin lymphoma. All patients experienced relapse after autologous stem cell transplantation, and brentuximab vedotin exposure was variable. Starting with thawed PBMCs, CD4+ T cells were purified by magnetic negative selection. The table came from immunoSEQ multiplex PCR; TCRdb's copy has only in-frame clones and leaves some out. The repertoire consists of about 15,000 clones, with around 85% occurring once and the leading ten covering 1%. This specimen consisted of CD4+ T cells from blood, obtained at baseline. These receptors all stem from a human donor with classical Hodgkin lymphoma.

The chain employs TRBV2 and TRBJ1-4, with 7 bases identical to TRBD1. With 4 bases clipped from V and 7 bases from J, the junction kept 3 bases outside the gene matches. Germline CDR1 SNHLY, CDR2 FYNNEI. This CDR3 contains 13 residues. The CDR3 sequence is CASSVGGAEKLFF. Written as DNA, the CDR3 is TGTGCCAGCAGTGTAGGGGGCGCTGAAAAACTGTTTTTT.

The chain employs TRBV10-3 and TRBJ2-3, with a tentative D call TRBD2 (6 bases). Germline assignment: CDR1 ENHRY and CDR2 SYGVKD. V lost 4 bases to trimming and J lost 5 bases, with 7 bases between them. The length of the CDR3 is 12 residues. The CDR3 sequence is CAISAGGDTQYF. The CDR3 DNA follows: TGTGCCATCAGTGCCGGGGGAGATACGCAGTATTTT.

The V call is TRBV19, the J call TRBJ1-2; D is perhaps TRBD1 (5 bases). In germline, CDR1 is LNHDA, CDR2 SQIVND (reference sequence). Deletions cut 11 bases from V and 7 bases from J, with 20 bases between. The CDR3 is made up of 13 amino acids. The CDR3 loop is CAAGEGAGRGYTF. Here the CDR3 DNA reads TGTGCCGCAGGAGAAGGGGCAGGGCGTGGCTACACCTTC.

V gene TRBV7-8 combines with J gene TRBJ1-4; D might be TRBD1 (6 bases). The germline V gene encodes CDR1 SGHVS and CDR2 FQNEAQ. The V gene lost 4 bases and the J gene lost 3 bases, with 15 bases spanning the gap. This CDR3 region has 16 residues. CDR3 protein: CASSSEYREANEKLFF. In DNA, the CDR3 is TGTGCCAGCAGCTCAGAGTACAGGGAGGCTAATGAAAAACTGTTTTTT.

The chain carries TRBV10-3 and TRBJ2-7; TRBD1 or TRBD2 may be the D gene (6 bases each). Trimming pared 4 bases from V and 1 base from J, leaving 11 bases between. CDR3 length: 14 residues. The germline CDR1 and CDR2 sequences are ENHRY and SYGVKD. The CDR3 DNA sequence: TGTGCCATCAGTGGGGGGGCTTGGTCCTACGAGCAGTACTTC. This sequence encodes CAISGGAWSYEQYF.

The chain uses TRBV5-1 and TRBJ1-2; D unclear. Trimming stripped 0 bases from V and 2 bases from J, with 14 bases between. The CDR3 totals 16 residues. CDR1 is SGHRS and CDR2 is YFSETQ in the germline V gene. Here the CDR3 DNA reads TGCGCCAGCAGCTTGGGTTATCGTCCAGACAACTATGGCTACACCTTC. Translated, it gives CASSLGYRPDNYGYTF.

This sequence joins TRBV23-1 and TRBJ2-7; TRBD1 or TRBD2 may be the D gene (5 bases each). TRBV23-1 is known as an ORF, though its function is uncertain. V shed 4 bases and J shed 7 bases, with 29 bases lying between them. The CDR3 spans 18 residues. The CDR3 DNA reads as TGCGCCAGCAGTCCCGTTCCTTTTTTGGGACGGGCCTTATGGGAGCAGTACTTC. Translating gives CASSPVPFLGRALWEQYF.